The present entry profiles one T cell receptor beta chain with its context. Treatment reported: around 19 received Ad26.COV2.S at low or high dose, single or two shots; about 5 received placebo; per-sample allocation not given. The study sampled participants on day 63 after the first vaccine or placebo injection. This adult donor, from Boston, was 18-55 years old. Generated by immunoSEQ multiplex PCR, the TCRdb table keeps only in-frame clones and is missing some. The sample carries fewer than 400,000 clones, roughly 90% recorded once. The ends were cut back, 3 bases at V and 3 bases at J, with 9 bases in the middle. The CDR3 is made up of 13 amino acids. Germline assignment: CDR1 LGHDT and CDR2 YNNKEL (reference sequence). This sample is part of a study of Ad26.COV2.S vaccination and SARS-CoV-2 variants.

V is TRBV3-1 (or the pseudogene TRBV3-2) and J is TRBJ2-7, with D unclear. Sequences were derived from peripheral blood, sampled in a trial of Ad26.COV2.S vaccine versus placebo. The clonotype originates from a person aged 18-65 years who received the Ad26.COV2.S COVID-19 vaccine or a placebo. The CDR3 DNA is TGTGCCAGCAGCCAGAGAGTCAGCTACGAGCAGTACTTC. Protein: CASSQRVSYEQYF.